The 17 T cell receptor beta chains listed next were all sequenced from one sample in a study of CD8 T cells in Susac syndrome. A quantity of roughly 0.5 to 1 ug RNA underwent reverse transcription using random hexamers. MiXCR, applied by TCRdb to the immunoSEQ multiplex PCR reads, yields one record per CDR3 protein. The repertoire consists of approximately 170,000 distinct CDR3 sequences, with approximately 90% occurring once and the leading ten covering approximately 0.075%. The specimen was CD4+ T cells from PBMCs. Every receptor here comes from a human donor in good health.

The chain combines TRBV29-1 with TRBJ1-1; D is ambiguous. Germline V gives CDR1 SQVTM, CDR2 ANQGSEA. Trimming took 4 bases from V and 5 from J, leaving 17 bases between them. The CDR3 is made up of 14 amino acids. The CDR3 region is CSVGAPEEGTEAFF. In nucleotides, the CDR3 is TGCAGCGTTGGTGCTCCGGAGGAAGGGACTGAAGCTTTCTTT.

This rearrangement joins TRBV11-2 to TRBJ2-2; D unresolved. Germline V CDR1 and CDR2: SGHAT, FQNNGV. Trimming left V 3 bases short and J 6 bases short, with 11 bases between. The CDR3 loop spans 14 amino acids. This chain's CDR3 is CASSFGPYPGELFF. CDR3 nucleotides: TGTGCCAGCAGCTTCGGTCCCTATCCCGGGGAGCTGTTTTTT. Full variable domain (missing parts from reference TRBV11-2 and TRBJ2-2): EAGVAQSPRYKIIEKRQSVAFWCNPISGHATLYWYQQILGQGPKLLIQFQNNGVVDDSQLPKDRFSAERLKGVDSTLKIQPAKLEDSAVYLCASSFGPYPGELFFGEGSRLTVL.

The chain couples TRBV12-3 or TRBV12-4 to TRBJ2-2, with 7 bases fitting TRBD1. This CDR3 comprises 14 residues. Trimming took 6 bases from V and 4 from J; bases not matched to a gene: 5. CDR3 DNA: TGTGCCAGCAGAAGCGACAGGGTCACCGGGGAGCTGTTTTTT. It is translated as CASRSDRVTGELFF.

V is TRBV6-6 and J is TRBJ2-1; TRBD1 might be the D (5 bases). The germline V gene encodes CDR1 MNHNY and CDR2 SVGAGI (reference sequence). This CDR3 is built from 13 residues. Deletions cut 7 bases from V and 5 bases from J, with 12 bases between. The CDR3 bases are TGTGCCAGCAACTGGCTAGGGGACAATGAGCAGTTCTTC. It codes for CASNWLGDNEQFF.

The chain carries TRBV7-9 and TRBJ2-7, with unresolved D. The CDR3 runs to 13 residues. Deletions cut 3 bases from V and 3 bases from J, with 9 bases between. In germline, CDR1 is SEHNR, CDR2 FQNEAQ (reference sequence). The CDR3 bases are TGTGCCAGCAGCTTTACCCAGGACTACGAGCAGTACTTC. As protein: CASSFTQDYEQYF.

The chain has TRBV5-6 and TRBJ2-1; D might be TRBD1 (5 bases). Germline CDR1 reads SGHDT; CDR2 reads YYEEEE. Between the trimmed V and J ends, which lost 0 bases and 5 bases, there was a span of 18 bases. This CDR3 contains 17 residues. The CDR3 nucleotides read TGTGCCAGCAGCTTGGCCCCCTTGGGGCAGGCGAACAATGAGCAGTTCTTC. Its translation is CASSLAPLGQANNEQFF. Complete variable domain (other parts from reference TRBV5-6 and TRBJ2-1): DAGVTQSPTHLIKTRGQQVTLRCSPKSGHDTVSWYQQALGQGPQFIFQYYEEEERQRGNFPDRFSGHQFPNYSSELNVNALLLGDSALYLCASSLAPLGQANNEQFFGPGTRLTVL.

This sequence joins TRBV27 and TRBJ2-1; the match to TRBD1 covers 7 bases. Trimming at V came to 5 bases and at J to 7 bases, leaving 8 bases not matched to a gene. CDR3 size: 14 residues. Germline lookup yields CDR1 MNHEY and CDR2 SMNVEV (reference sequence). The DNA of the CDR3 is TGTGCCAGCAGTGTTAACAGGGGAAGGAATGAGCAGTTCTTC. Protein: CASSVNRGRNEQFF.

The chain has TRBV2 and TRBJ1-4; D is possibly TRBD1 (5 bases). CDR1 SNHLY and CDR2 FYNNEI come from the germline V gene. Trimming shortened V by 7 bases and J by 0 bases, and 9 bases separated the two germline ends. The CDR3 is 14 amino acids. In nucleotides, the CDR3 is TGTGCCAGCACCAGGGCTGCAACTAATGAAAAACTGTTTTTT. Its translation is CASTRAATNEKLFF.

The V and J genes are TRBV19 and TRBJ1-5; 7 bases fit TRBD1. J gave up 2 bases and V 3 bases, and 13 bases lay outside the gene matches. This CDR3 is built from 18 residues. Germline-derived CDR1 and CDR2 are LNHDA and SQIVND (reference sequence). In DNA, the CDR3 is TGTGCCAGTAGTATTGGGGTCAAGGGGGCGAGGGGCAATCAGCCCCAGCATTTT. Translating it yields CASSIGVKGARGNQPQHF.

CDR3 sequence (DNA): TGTGCCAGCAGTCTGGGGGACAGGGACGAGCAGTACTTC. Encoded protein: CASSLGDRDEQYF. The J gene is TRBJ2-7, the V gene TRBV28, with 9 positions matching TRBD1. The CDR3 sequence is 13 residues long. With 5 bases clipped from V and 5 bases from J, the junction kept 4 bases outside the gene matches. Germline CDR1 reads MDHEN; CDR2 reads SYDVKM.

The rearrangement links TRBV29-1 to TRBJ2-3, with 7 positions matching TRBD1. This CDR3 is built from 13 residues. The V gene's germline CDR1 is SQVTM and CDR2 ANQGSEA. J gave up 2 bases and V 7 bases, and 6 bases lay outside the gene matches. This CDR3 is CSGKTGPTDTQYF. The CDR3 DNA reads as TGCAGCGGCAAGACAGGGCCCACAGATACGCAGTATTTT.

The rearrangement uses TRBV24-1 and TRBJ2-1; 10 nucleotides line up with TRBD2. Germline values: CDR1 KGHDR, CDR2 SFDVKD. This CDR3 is 17 amino acids long. With V trimmed by 3 bases and J by 2 bases, 6 bases remained unmatched. For the CDR3, the DNA is TGTGCCACCAGTGATGCTAGCGGGAGAATTCCCTACAATGAGCAGTTCTTC. Amino acids: CATSDASGRIPYNEQFF.

This chain joins TRBV5-1 and TRBJ2-5, with a weak D call TRBD1 (5 bases). Per the germline V gene, CDR1 is SGHRS and CDR2 is YFSETQ. V dropped 4 bases and J dropped 2 bases, with 18 bases sitting between them. The CDR3 runs 16 residues. CDR3 amino acids: CASSPDNTLTQETQYF. As DNA, the CDR3 is TGCGCCAGCAGCCCGGACAATACTTTGACGCAAGAGACCCAGTACTTC.

The rearrangement uses TRBV7-7 and TRBJ1-1; D may be TRBD1 (6 bases). The CDR3 consists of 15 residues. Per the germline V gene, CDR1 is SSHAT and CDR2 is FNYEAQ (reference sequence). CDR3: CASFFCDLDRREAFF. The CDR3 coding sequence is TGTGCTAGTTTTTTTTGCGACCTTGACAGGCGTGAAGCTTTCTTT.

This clonotype was counted a single time. The chain joins TRBV6-1 to TRBJ2-2, with D possibly matching TRBD2 (6 bases). With 2 bases removed from V and 6 bases from J, the gap between germline ends came to 10 bases. Germline V gene sequence: CDR1 MNHNS, CDR2 SASEGT. CDR3 length equals 14 residues. CDR3 coding DNA: TGTGCCAGCAGTGAATTTCCGGGGGCCGGGGAGCTGTTTTTT. As protein: CASSEFPGAGELFF.

The V gene is TRBV19, the J gene TRBJ2-1; the match to TRBD2 covers 10 bases. CDR3 length: 20 amino acids. In germline, CDR1 is LNHDA, CDR2 SQIVND (reference sequence). Germline trimming cut 3 bases from V and 0 bases from J; bases unmatched to any gene: 14. The CDR3 nucleotides are TGTGCCAGTAGTATCGAGCCCGGACTAGCGGTCAAGAGCTCCTACAATGAGCAGTTCTTC. This encodes CASSIEPGLAVKSSYNEQFF. Drawing the rest from reference TRBV19 and TRBJ2-1, the complete variable domain is DGGITQSPKYLFRKEGQNVTLSCEQNLNHDAMYWYRQDPGQGLRLIYYSQIVNDFQKGDIAEGYSVSREKKESFPLTVTSAQKNPTAFYLCASSIEPGLAVKSSYNEQFFGPGTRLTVL.

The chain links TRBV7-2 to TRBJ2-7; 8 nucleotides agree with TRBD1. This CDR3 has 14 amino acids. V shed 5 bases, J shed 6 bases, and the junction held 9 bases outside the gene matches. Germline V gene sequence: CDR1 SGHTA, CDR2 FQGNSA. The CDR3 protein is CASSPRQGSFEQYF. In nucleotides, the CDR3 is TGTGCCAGCAGCCCACGACAGGGGTCGTTCGAGCAGTACTTC. Drawing the rest from reference TRBV7-2 and TRBJ2-7, the complete variable domain is GAGVSQSPSNKVTEKGKDVELRCDPISGHTALYWYRQSLGQGLEFLIYFQGNSAPDKSGLPSDRFSAERTGGSVSTLTIQRTQQEDSAVYLCASSPRQGSFEQYFGPGTRLTVT.